This T cell receptor beta chain appears in the sequencing data of a study of regulatory T cells in long-lasting Graves disease. In this sample, this clonotype turned up a few times. Its antigen is undetermined. The CDR3 consists of 14 residues. The germline V gene has CDR1 LGHNA and CDR2 YSLEER. The sample's time point: newly diagnosed GD, antithyroid drugs for less than 3 months. RNA isolated from PBMCs was used to make the TCR library. CDR3-region Arm-PCR and iRepertoire HTBI primers produced the TCR beta libraries. TCRdb redid the calling of the multiplex PCR reads with MiXCR, one entry per CDR3 protein. The data show about 430,000 distinct CDR3 sequences, 15% seen once. General study findings and limits: TRBV28 was favored in persistent disease, as were TRBJ1-2 and TRBJ2-5.

These same records also appear under a second study, on T cells in Graves' hyperthyroidism and ophthalmopathy. According to that study: Those patients with uncontrolled infection, other autoimmune disease, pregnancy or lactation were excluded. Thyroid ultrasound and orbital computed tomography, with clinical symptoms and serum thyroxine and TRAb, informed diagnoses. Stable hyperthyroidism and ophthalmopathy were separated using 13 V-J signatures.

This chain joins TRBV4-3 and TRBJ2-3; perhaps TRBD2 as D (5 bases). Gene TRBJ2-5 matches the end of the DNA better, so the J call may be wrong. The receptor was derived from a woman aged 40 to 55 with Graves disease. The sequencing used peripheral blood mononuclear cells (PBMCs), collected at new diagnosis, from a patient treated with antithyroid drugs. CDR3 in amino acids: CASSQREMRETQYF. The DNA for the CDR3 is TGCGCCAGCAGCCAAAGGGAGATGAGGGAGACCCAGTACTTC.